This T cell receptor beta chain was documented in a study of spatial heterogeneity in lung cancer. The study's findings and limits: Ubiquitous, expanded tumor-derived TCRs were more frequently observed in blood at resection than at follow-up.

Germline V gene data show CDR1 as SGHAT and CDR2 as FQNNGV. V was shortened by 4 bases and J by 3 bases, with 15 bases between the two germline ends. The CDR3 has 15 amino acids. TCRdb re-analysed the 5' RACE reads in MiXCR, keeping a single row per CDR3 protein. Seen here are 45,000 to 65,000 distinct CDR3 sequences, less than 9% observed once, and the top ten hold about 2.6%. As regards this clonotype: Its target is unknown.

Time point in this sample: sample taken at primary tumor resection. Sequencing was performed on whole RNA extracted from tumor and nontumor lung tissue, or from frozen PBMC, and the material was left unsorted. The chain recombines TRBV11-2 with TRBJ1-2; TRBD1 might be the D (6 bases). This receptor was identified in a female donor with early-stage non-small cell lung cancer. The sample consisted of PBMCs, taken at surgery. CDR3 amino acids: CASSSIRGRDYGYTF. CDR3 DNA sequence: TGTGCCAGCAGCTCGATAAGGGGGAGAGACTATGGCTACACCTTC.